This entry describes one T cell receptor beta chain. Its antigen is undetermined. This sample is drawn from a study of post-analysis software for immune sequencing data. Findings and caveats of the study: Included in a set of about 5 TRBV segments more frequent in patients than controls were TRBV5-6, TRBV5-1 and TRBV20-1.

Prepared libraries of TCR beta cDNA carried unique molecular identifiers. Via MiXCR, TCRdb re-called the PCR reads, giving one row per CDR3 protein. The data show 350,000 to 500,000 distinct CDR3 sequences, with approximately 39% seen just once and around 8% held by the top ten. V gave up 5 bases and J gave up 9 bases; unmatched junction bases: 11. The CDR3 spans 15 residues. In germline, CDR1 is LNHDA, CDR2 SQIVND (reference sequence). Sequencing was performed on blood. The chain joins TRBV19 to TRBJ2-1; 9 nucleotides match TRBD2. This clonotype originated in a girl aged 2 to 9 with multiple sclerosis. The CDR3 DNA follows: TGTGCCAGTAGTGCCGGGGTAGCGGGAGTTGCTGAGCAGTTCTTC. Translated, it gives CASSAGVAGVAEQFF.